The 26 T cell receptor beta chains in this list originate from one sample, sequenced in a study of blood T cell repertoires in COVID-19. Clones were sequenced by immunoSEQ multiplex PCR, and TCRdb holds only the in-frame ones, with some missing. The sample shows around 100,000 clones, around four fifths of them seen only once. Sequencing was carried out using peripheral blood. The receptor set was obtained from a woman aged 70-85 years with acute or convalescent COVID-19.

This chain uses TRBV4-3 with TRBJ2-3; 8 nucleotides agree with TRBD2. Trimming took 4 bases from V and 8 from J; bases not matched to a gene: 11. The CDR3 spans 15 residues. Germline values: CDR1 LGHNA, CDR2 YSLEER. CDR3 residues: CASSPVGAGGSTQYF. CDR3 bases: TGCGCCAGCAGCCCCGTTGGCGCGGGGGGTAGTACGCAGTATTTT.

This chain links TRBV3-1 (or the pseudogene TRBV3-2) with TRBJ2-5, with 8 nucleotides matching TRBD2. This CDR3 region has 14 residues. Germline trimming cut 3 bases from V and 5 bases from J; bases unmatched to any gene: 5. Germline loops: CDR1 LGHDT, CDR2 YNNKEL (reference sequence). The CDR3 spells CASSHGGGSETQYF. CDR3 nucleotide sequence: TGTGCCAGCAGCCACGGGGGGGGGTCGGAGACCCAGTACTTC.

The V and J genes are TRBV4-3 and TRBJ2-3; D may be TRBD2 (7 bases). Per the germline V gene, CDR1 is LGHNA and CDR2 is YSLEER. Trimming shortened V by 1 base and J by 2 bases, and 22 bases separated the two germline ends. This CDR3 region has 19 residues. The CDR3 bases are TGCGCCAGCAGCCAAGCTGCTAGCGGTGGGGGCCCCAACACAGATACGCAGTATTTT. This gives the protein CASSQAASGGGPNTDTQYF.

V is TRBV7-2 and J is TRBJ1-4; D gene uncertain. CDR3 length: 16 amino acids. Between the trimmed V and J ends, which lost 5 bases and 7 bases, there was a span of 20 bases. CDR1 is SGHTA, CDR2 FQGNSA, per germline. CDR3 DNA: TGTGCCAGCAGCAAGGCCCTCGGGAGGGAGAGTGAAAAACTGTTTTTT. Its translation is CASSKALGRESEKLFF.

V and J are TRBV4-1 and TRBJ2-2; D is ambiguous. Germline V gene lookup returns CDR1 MGHRA and CDR2 YSYEKL. The CDR3 has 16 residues. Trimming cost V 0 bases and J 1 base, with 9 bases left between them. The CDR3 loop is CASSQDLTGNTGELFF. DNA of the CDR3: TGCGCCAGCAGCCAAGACTTAACGGGGAACACCGGGGAGCTGTTTTTT.

J is TRBJ1-4 and V is TRBV9; weak D call: TRBD1 (6 bases). V lost 0 bases and J 1 base, leaving 10 bases between the germline ends. The germline V gene encodes CDR1 SGDLS and CDR2 YYNGEE. This CDR3 has 16 residues. The CDR3 loop reads CASSVEGGRTNEKLFF. In nucleotides, the CDR3 is TGTGCCAGCAGCGTAGAGGGGGGGAGAACTAATGAAAAACTGTTTTTT.

V and J are TRBV9 and TRBJ2-7; 9 bases fit TRBD1. V dropped 0 bases and J dropped 6; count of bases not matched to a gene: 7. CDR3 length: 15 amino acids. CDR1 SGDLS and CDR2 YYNGEE come from the germline V gene. CDR3 loop: CASSVEGQGSGEQYF. CDR3 in DNA: TGTGCCAGCAGCGTAGAGGGACAGGGATCGGGCGAGCAGTACTTC.

V and J are TRBV19 and TRBJ1-4; 8 nucleotides align to TRBD1. Looked up from germline, CDR1 is LNHDA and CDR2 is SQIVND (reference sequence). CDR3 length: 14 residues. J gave up 5 bases and V 6 bases, and 5 bases lay outside the gene matches. The CDR3 DNA follows: TGTGCCAGTAGCACAGGGGGAACCAATGAAAAACTGTTTTTT. Translation gives CASSTGGTNEKLFF.

The table lists this clone with a count of one. The chain is built from TRBV5-1 and TRBJ2-7; 10 bases agree with TRBD1. There are 16 residues in the CDR3. Germline lookup yields CDR1 SGHRS and CDR2 YFSETQ. V dropped 0 bases and J dropped 6; count of bases not matched to a gene: 9. The CDR3 spells CASSLVRDRGLGEQYF. Here the CDR3 DNA reads TGCGCCAGCAGCTTGGTAAGGGACAGGGGACTTGGCGAGCAGTACTTC.

The gene calls are TRBV7-2 and TRBJ1-5; 8 bases are shared with TRBD1. The CDR3 is 15 residues long. The ends lost 1 base at V and 7 bases at J; junction bases unmatched: 6. CDR1 and CDR2 (germline): SGHTA, FQGNSA. The DNA for the CDR3 is TGTGCCAGCAGCTTAGAGGACAGGGTTGAGCAGCCCCAGCATTTT. Translation: CASSLEDRVEQPQHF.

This clone has more than one count but fewer than ten. This chain connects TRBV6-4 to TRBJ2-6; 8 positions match TRBD2. The ends lost 0 bases at V and 3 bases at J; junction bases unmatched: 4. CDR3 length: 17 residues. Germline V CDR1 and CDR2: MRHNA, SNTAGT. The CDR3 sequence is CASSDSAGGSGANVLTF. For the CDR3, the DNA is TGTGCCAGCAGTGACTCGGCGGGGGGCAGTGGGGCCAACGTCCTGACTTTC.

The chain uses TRBV18 and TRBJ2-7, with D unresolved. V gave up 6 bases and J gave up 2 bases, with 17 bases separating them. CDR3 length: 15 amino acids. Germline V gives CDR1 KGHSH, CDR2 LQKENI. In nucleotides, the CDR3 is TGTGCCAGCTCGGTGGGCCCAGGTCCCGCCTACGAGCAGTACTTC. Amino acids: CASSVGPGPAYEQYF.

The genes are TRBV7-2 and TRBJ1-6, with a tentative D call TRBD1 (5 bases). Germline V gene sequence: CDR1 SGHTA, CDR2 FQGNSA. Trimming pared 5 bases from V and 0 bases from J, leaving 11 bases between. The CDR3 runs 16 residues. The CDR3 DNA reads TGTGCCAGCAGCGGGTTGGGGGGCTCCTATAATTCACCCCTCCACTTT. Its translation is CASSGLGGSYNSPLHF.

This clone was found once. The V call is TRBV5-1, the J call TRBJ1-4; 7 nucleotides agree with TRBD1. This CDR3 spans 17 amino acids. In germline, CDR1 is SGHRS, CDR2 YFSETQ. The ends lost 3 bases at V and 2 bases at J; junction bases unmatched: 10. In DNA, the CDR3 is TGCGCCAGCAGCTCTAGTCCAATACAGGGGACTAATGAAAAACTGTTTTTT. It codes for CASSSSPIQGTNEKLFF.

The chain has TRBV5-1 and TRBJ2-5, with D possibly being TRBD2 (6 bases). The CDR3 is 16 amino acids. CDR1 SGHRS and CDR2 YFSETQ come from the germline V gene. V lost 4 bases to trimming and J lost 0 bases, with 16 bases between them. CDR3 bases: TGCGCCAGCAGCCCGGGTAAGGGACTGTACCAAGAGACCCAGTACTTC. Protein: CASSPGKGLYQETQYF.

In DNA form, the CDR3 reads TGTGCCAGTAAGTTCGGGAATGAAAAACTGTTTTTT. The encoded protein is CASKFGNEKLFF. The J gene is TRBJ1-4, the V gene TRBV19; D unresolved. The CDR3 sequence is 12 residues long. Deletions cut 7 bases from V and 5 bases from J, with 8 bases between. The germline V gene has CDR1 LNHDA and CDR2 SQIVND (reference sequence).

The chain is built from TRBV19 and TRBJ2-1, with TRBD2 identical over 10 bases. V shed 5 bases and J 7 bases; nucleotides not matched to a gene: 8. Germline loops: CDR1 LNHDA, CDR2 SQIVND (reference sequence). The CDR3 runs 15 residues. This CDR3 reads CASSPLAGLTNEQFF. CDR3 nucleotide sequence: TGTGCCAGTAGTCCACTAGCGGGGCTTACAAATGAGCAGTTCTTC.

This clone was seen at least ten times. This chain uses TRBV2 with TRBJ1-5; tentative D call: TRBD1 (5 bases). Germline V gives CDR1 SNHLY, CDR2 FYNNEI. CDR3 length equals 14 residues. Trimming stripped 3 bases from V and 4 bases from J, with 10 bases between. The CDR3 reads CASSDLTVNQPQHF. In nucleotides, the CDR3 is TGTGCCAGCAGTGACTTGACAGTTAATCAGCCCCAGCATTTT. Full variable domain (rest looked up from reference TRBV2 and TRBJ1-5): EPEVTQTPSHQVTQMGQEVILRCVPISNHLYFYWYRQILGQKVEFLVSFYNNEISEKSEIFDDQFSVERPDGSNFTLKIRSTKLEDSAMYFCASSDLTVNQPQHFGDGTRLSIL.

The V call is TRBV9, the J call TRBJ1-2; weak D call: TRBD1 (6 bases). With 4 bases removed from V and 2 bases from J, the gap between germline ends came to 12 bases. This CDR3 has 14 residues. CDR1 is SGDLS and CDR2 is YYNGEE in the germline V gene. CDR3 coding DNA: TGTGCCAGCAGCAAAGACCAGGGGAACTATGGCTACACCTTC. As protein: CASSKDQGNYGYTF.

The genes are TRBV19 and TRBJ1-5; D is uncertain. Trimming shortened V by 7 bases and J by 4 bases, and 17 bases separated the two germline ends. Germline V CDR1 and CDR2: LNHDA, SQIVND (reference sequence). The CDR3 has 15 residues. The CDR3 loop is CASTLSNGGNQPQHF. The CDR3 bases are TGTGCCAGTACCCTTTCCAATGGAGGAAATCAGCCCCAGCATTTT.

The chain has TRBV27 and TRBJ1-2; 8 nucleotides match TRBD1. Per germline, CDR1 MNHEY and CDR2 SMNVEV (reference sequence). J gave up 6 bases and V 2 bases, and 8 bases lay outside the gene matches. The CDR3 is made up of 15 amino acids. CDR3 in amino acids: CASSLGGQDLNGYTF. Written as DNA, the CDR3 is TGTGCCAGCAGTTTAGGGGGACAGGATCTAAATGGCTACACCTTC.

The chain is built from TRBV7-3 and TRBJ1-2; possible D gene TRBD1, 5 bases. There are 13 residues in the CDR3. The germline V and J ends were trimmed by 2 bases and 6 bases, with 10 bases remaining between them. Germline V lookup: CDR1 SGHTA, CDR2 FQGTGA. CDR3 in amino acids: CASSLARGNGYTF. Here the CDR3 DNA reads TGTGCCAGCAGCTTAGCAAGGGGAAATGGCTACACCTTC.

The V call is TRBV5-1, the J call TRBJ2-3; the match to TRBD2 covers 11 bases. Per germline, CDR1 SGHRS and CDR2 YFSETQ. The CDR3 totals 14 residues. V lost 3 bases to trimming and J lost 6 bases; unmatched junction nucleotides: 3. The CDR3 spells CASSWGLAADTQYF. The CDR3 region has the DNA TGCGCCAGCAGCTGGGGACTAGCGGCGGATACGCAGTATTTT.

The gene calls are TRBV10-2 and TRBJ2-5; a possible D gene is TRBD2 (6 bases). From germline, CDR1 is WSHSY and CDR2 SAAADI. The CDR3 spans 15 residues. V lost 6 bases, J lost 0 bases, and 14 bases lay in between. The CDR3 DNA follows: TGCGCCAGCAGGGCCGGGACTCCGTACCAAGAGACCCAGTACTTC. Amino acid sequence: CASRAGTPYQETQYF.

The chain joins TRBV3-1 (or the pseudogene TRBV3-2) to TRBJ2-2; 7 bases align to TRBD1. CDR3 size: 14 residues. V shed 3 bases, J shed 5 bases, and the junction held 3 bases outside the gene matches. Germline CDR1 and CDR2: LGHDT and YNNKEL (reference sequence). This CDR3 is CASSHWTGTGELFF. The CDR3 nucleotides read TGTGCCAGCAGCCATTGGACAGGAACCGGGGAGCTGTTTTTT.

The chain couples TRBV5-4 to TRBJ1-1; no clear D gene. CDR1 SGHNT and CDR2 YYREEE come from the germline V gene (reference sequence). V was clipped by 0 bases and J by 0 bases, with 6 bases between them. The length of the CDR3 is 14 residues. The CDR3 region is CASSLDRLNTEAFF. CDR3 nucleotides: TGTGCCAGCAGCTTGGATCGGTTGAACACTGAAGCTTTCTTT.